A single sample gave rise to the 10 T cell receptor beta chains below, sequenced in a study of tumor-infiltrating lymphocytes in primary liver carcinoma. A primer in the constant region served to generate TCR beta cDNA from roughly 520 ng of total RNA. A slightly modified ARM-PCR protocol with three nested multiplex PCR rounds produced these TCR beta libraries. Forward primers for TRBV1-TRBV30 and a C-beta reverse primer served the first two PCR rounds, at 10 cycles each. MiXCR, applied by TCRdb to the multiplex PCR reads, yields one record per CDR3 protein. The sample gives roughly 190,000 distinct CDR3 sequences, 70% to 90% of which show up once; roughly 20% is in the top ten. Scientists recovered RNA and DNA together from approximately 20-30 mg of unsorted bulk tissue. Sequencing was carried out using tumor tissue from primary liver carcinoma. Receptor source: a man aged 40-55 years with primary liver carcinoma and hepatitis B virus infection.

Details on this clonotype: The junction does not match germline at one end; this may be a read error. This rearrangement joins TRBV5-1 to TRBJ2-7; D not certain. This CDR3 comprises 15 residues. Germline CDR1 SGHRS, CDR2 YFSETQ. The CDR3 sequence is CASISNCVTSYEQYF. The CDR3 DNA sequence: TGCGCCAGCATCTCCAACTGCGTGACCTCCTACGAGCAGTATTTC.

As concerns this clonotype: Its ends do not fully match the called genes, so a read error is possible. The rearrangement joins TRBV6-5 to TRBJ2-3; maybe TRBD2 (5 bases). The V gene's germline CDR1 is MNHEY and CDR2 SVGAGI. This CDR3 is 13 amino acids long. The CDR3 bases are TGTACCAGCGGTCTCCAGAACACAGATACGCAGTATTTT. Translating gives CTSGLQNTDTQYF.

The chain links TRBV29-1 to TRBJ1-1, with TRBD1 as a possible D gene (5 bases). The CDR3 totals 15 residues. V lost 3 bases and J 5 bases, leaving 19 bases between the germline ends. Germline V gene sequence: CDR1 SQVTM, CDR2 ANQGSEA. As DNA, the CDR3 is TGCAGCGTTGATGGGGGGTGGTGGATGAGGACTGAAGCTTTCTTT. This gives the protein CSVDGGWWMRTEAFF.

J is TRBJ1-4 and V is TRBV12-3 or TRBV12-4; no clear D. This CDR3 is 14 amino acids long. In DNA, the CDR3 is TGTAGCAGCAGTTTGAGGTCAACTAATGAAAAACTGTTTTTT. It yields the protein CSSSLRSTNEKLFF.

Turning to this clonotype: At one end, the junction sequence differs from germline, possibly due to a read error. The chain has TRBV4-2 and TRBJ2-7, with 9 bases identical to TRBD2. Germline V lookup: CDR1 LGHNA, CDR2 YNFKEQ. The CDR3 is 18 residues long. The CDR3 here is CASSQNSPSSGSKLEKYF. The CDR3 region has the DNA TGTGCCAGCAGCCAAAACTCCCCGAGTAGCGGGAGTAAACTCGAGAAGTACTTC.

Remarks on this clonotype: A read error may produce the germline difference seen at one junction end. V usage is TRBV11-1 and J usage is TRBJ2-1; possible D gene TRBD1, 6 bases. This CDR3 contains 14 residues. Germline V lookup: CDR1 SGHAT, CDR2 FQDESV (reference sequence). The CDR3 nucleotides are TGTGTCAGCAGCTTGGTAGGGGGAGCCAATGAACAGTTCTTC. It encodes CVSSLVGGANEQFF. The variable domain in full, completed from reference TRBV11-1 and TRBJ2-1, reads EAEVAQSPRYKITEKSQAVAFWCDPISGHATLYWYRQILGQGPELLVQFQDESVVDDSQLPKDRFSAERLKGVDSTLKIQPAELGDSAMYLCVSSLVGGANEQFFGPGTRLTVL.

Concerning this clonotype itself: Germline is not matched at one junction end, which may reflect a read error. The chain uses TRBV19 and TRBJ1-1; perhaps TRBD1 as D (5 bases). The CDR3 length is 15 residues. Germline loops: CDR1 LNHDA, CDR2 SQIVND (reference sequence). The CDR3 nucleotides read TGTGCCAGTAGATCTGAGTTTAGGGGTCGCACTGAAACTTTCTTT. Protein product: CASRSEFRGRTETFF.

About this clonotype: The junction shows a germline mismatch at one end, possibly a read error. The rearrangement uses TRBV11-2 and TRBJ2-1; D is ambiguous. CDR1 is SGHAT, CDR2 FQNNGV, per germline. This CDR3 spans 15 amino acids. The chain's CDR3 is CASSPYENAYNEQFF. The CDR3 region has the DNA TGTGCCAGCAGCCCCTACGAGAATGCCTACAATGAGCAATTCTTC.

On this clonotype itself: Its ends do not fully match the called genes, so a read error is possible. The chain couples TRBV29-1 to TRBJ2-3, with D maybe TRBD2 (6 bases). The length of the CDR3 is 12 residues. Germline CDR1 SQVTM, CDR2 ANQGSEA. In DNA form, the CDR3 reads TGCATCGTTGACCGGGGGACAGATACGCAGTATTTT. Amino acids: CIVDRGTDTQYF.

This chain joins TRBV14 and TRBJ1-1; no clear D gene. Germline V gives CDR1 SGHDN, CDR2 FVKESK. This CDR3 spans 16 amino acids. V was pared by 6 bases and J by 2 bases, with 19 bases between. CDR3 sequence reads: CASSPVSGASNTEAFF. The CDR3, as DNA: TGTGCCAGCAGTCCGGTATCAGGAGCCTCAAACACTGAAGCTTTCTTT.